Below, 17 T cell receptor beta chains from the same sample are listed, as sequenced in a study of blood T cell repertoires in COVID-19. TCRdb keeps only in-frame clones here, not all; method: immunoSEQ multiplex PCR. The sample contains about 110,000 clones, more than 60% of which appear only once. Sequencing was done on a sample of peripheral blood. The receptor source for this set is a man in his sixties or seventies with active or convalescent COVID-19.

This clone was found a few times. The chain joins TRBV5-1 to TRBJ2-1, with 8 bases aligning to TRBD2. V trimming: 5 bases; J trimming: 0 bases; junction bases outside the gene matches: 4. The CDR3 has 15 residues. The germline CDR1 and CDR2 sequences are SGHRS and YFSETQ. Written as DNA, the CDR3 is TGCGCCAGCAGACTTACTAGCGGCTCCTACAATGAGCAGTTCTTC. It yields the protein CASRLTSGSYNEQFF.

The chain combines TRBV5-1 with TRBJ2-7; D ambiguous. The length of the CDR3 is 14 residues. V lost 4 bases and J 2 bases, leaving 13 bases between the germline ends. Per germline, CDR1 SGHRS and CDR2 YFSETQ. The chain's CDR3 is CASSLRLGAYEQYF. DNA for the CDR3: TGCGCCAGCAGCCTACGCCTAGGTGCCTACGAGCAGTACTTC.

The chain recombines TRBV11-2 with TRBJ2-1; 8 bases are shared with TRBD2. Per the germline V gene, CDR1 is SGHAT and CDR2 is FQNNGV. V was pared by 5 bases and J by 3 bases, with 12 bases of the junction left unmatched. This CDR3 has 17 residues. CDR3 in amino acids: CASSPIGRGGVYNEQFF. DNA of the CDR3: TGTGCCAGCAGCCCCATCGGTCGGGGGGGGGTCTACAATGAGCAGTTCTTC.

This clone was recorded once. The rearrangement links TRBV19 to TRBJ2-5, with TRBD1 as a possible D gene (5 bases). CDR1 LNHDA and CDR2 SQIVND come from the germline V gene (reference sequence). The CDR3 length is 15 residues. V lost 6 bases to trimming and J lost 5 bases, with 19 bases between them. CDR3 in amino acids: CASSSDPQGRETQYF. CDR3 bases: TGTGCCAGTAGCTCCGACCCGCAGGGCCGGGAGACCCAGTACTTC. Based on the CDR3 plus reference TRBV19 and TRBJ2-5, the full variable domain is DGGITQSPKYLFRKEGQNVTLSCEQNLNHDAMYWYRQDPGQGLRLIYYSQIVNDFQKGDIAEGYSVSREKKESFPLTVTSAQKNPTAFYLCASSSDPQGRETQYFGPGTRLLVL.

The V gene is TRBV2, the J gene TRBJ1-1, with a tentative D call TRBD1 (5 bases). This CDR3 has 13 residues. CDR1 is SNHLY, CDR2 FYNNEI, per germline. V lost 4 bases and J 6 bases, leaving 12 bases between the germline ends. CDR3 DNA: TGTGCCAGCAGTGCGGAGGGCAGGGCTGAAGCTTTCTTT. Amino acids: CASSAEGRAEAFF.

The rearrangement joins TRBV30 to TRBJ1-1; TRBD1 agrees at 9 bases. This CDR3 has 15 amino acids. The trim removed 3 bases at V and 4 bases at J, leaving 9 bases unmatched. CDR1 and CDR2 from the germline V gene are GTSNPN and SVGIG (reference sequence). The CDR3 reads CAWRAVGQGATEAFF. In DNA form, the CDR3 reads TGTGCCTGGAGGGCCGTGGGACAGGGCGCCACTGAAGCTTTCTTT.

The chain uses TRBV12-3 or TRBV12-4 and TRBJ1-6; the D gene is possibly TRBD1 (5 bases). The CDR3 spans 12 residues. Deletions cut 3 bases from V and 18 bases from J, with 15 bases between. For the CDR3, the DNA is TGTGCCAGCAGTTTTTGGGGCGGTCTAGGCCACTTT. It codes for CASSFWGGLGHF.

The chain links TRBV2 to TRBJ2-2; D is perhaps TRBD1 (5 bases). The CDR3 spans 14 residues. Germline V lookup: CDR1 SNHLY, CDR2 FYNNEI. Trimming removed 9 bases from V and 6 bases from J, with 17 bases in between. The CDR3 protein is CASTNSKGPGELFF. CDR3 in DNA: TGTGCCAGTACAAACTCAAAGGGGCCCGGGGAGCTGTTTTTT.

The rearrangement links TRBV5-1 to TRBJ1-1, with 11 nucleotides matching TRBD1. Trimming removed 3 bases from V and 5 bases from J; junction bases left unmatched: 6. Germline V gives CDR1 SGHRS, CDR2 YFSETQ. CDR3 length: 15 amino acids. The CDR3 region has the DNA TGCGCCAGCAGCTCGCCCGGGACAGGGGGAACTGAAGCTTTCTTT. Its protein product is CASSSPGTGGTEAFF.

J is TRBJ2-7 and V is TRBV30; 7 bases map to TRBD2. J gave up 7 bases and V 8 bases, and 17 bases lay outside the gene matches. The germline CDR1 and CDR2 sequences are GTSNPN and SVGIG (reference sequence). The CDR3 covers 14 residues. The CDR3 DNA follows: TGTGCCGGAGGGGCCCCAGGGAGGGTTTTGGAGCAGTACTTC. Its protein product is CAGGAPGRVLEQYF.

The gene calls are TRBV6-5 and TRBJ2-7; a weak D match, TRBD1 (6 bases). The CDR3 sequence is 14 residues long. V lost 7 bases and J lost 0, with 13 bases in between. CDR1 is MNHEY and CDR2 is SVGAGI in the germline V gene. CDR3 DNA: TGTGCCAGCAACAGGGAGATAGGCTCCTACGAGCAGTACTTC. This codes for CASNREIGSYEQYF.

The V gene is TRBV28, the J gene TRBJ1-5; D gene uncertain. V was trimmed by 6 bases and J by 3 bases, leaving 6 bases between them. CDR1 is MDHEN, CDR2 SYDVKM, per germline. CDR3 length: 12 residues. As DNA, the CDR3 is TGTGCCAGCAGGGGCCTCAATCAGCCCCAGCATTTT. Amino acid sequence: CASRGLNQPQHF. The complete variable domain, with remaining parts taken from reference TRBV28 and TRBJ1-5, reads DVKVTQSSRYLVKRTGEKVFLECVQDMDHENMFWYRQDPGLGLRLIYFSYDVKMKEKGDIPEGYSVSREKKERFSLILESASTNQTSMYLCASRGLNQPQHFGDGTRLSIL.

The CDR3: CASSLGHYNEQFF. CDR3 nucleotide sequence: TGTGCCAGCAGCTTAGGACACTACAATGAGCAGTTCTTC. The rearrangement uses TRBV11-2 and TRBJ2-1; D remains unclear. The CDR3 is 13 amino acids. From germline, CDR1 is SGHAT and CDR2 FQNNGV. V lost 1 base, J lost 3 bases, and 4 bases lay in between.

The gene calls are TRBV10-3 and TRBJ1-1, with D perhaps matching TRBD1 (6 bases). Germline-derived CDR1 and CDR2 are ENHRY and SYGVKD. Trimming pared 0 bases from V and 0 bases from J, leaving 8 bases between. The length of the CDR3 is 15 residues. DNA for the CDR3: TGTGCCATCAGTGAGTCGCCAGGGGTGAACACTGAAGCTTTCTTT. This translates into CAISESPGVNTEAFF.

The rearrangement joins TRBV15 to TRBJ1-2; no definite D call. The V end lost 0 bases, the J end lost 7 bases, and 9 bases lay between the germline ends. The V gene's germline CDR1 is LNHNV and CDR2 YYDKDF (reference sequence). The CDR3 is 13 residues long. The CDR3 reads CATSRDRRVGYTF. The CDR3 DNA follows: TGTGCCACCAGCAGAGATCGGAGGGTTGGCTACACCTTC. Variable domain in full (rest from reference TRBV15 and TRBJ1-2): DAMVIQNPRYQVTQFGKPVTLSCSQTLNHNVMYWYQQKSSQAPKLLFHYYDKDFNNEADTPDNFQSRRPNTSFCFLDIRSPGLGDTAMYLCATSRDRRVGYTFGSGTRLTVV.

This clone has a handful of counts. The J gene is TRBJ1-3, the V gene TRBV3-1 (or the pseudogene TRBV3-2); 9 bases line up with TRBD1. The germline V gene encodes CDR1 LGHDT and CDR2 YNNKEL (reference sequence). V lost 4 bases and J lost 5; bases outside the gene matches: 21. The CDR3 totals 20 residues. The CDR3 loop is CASSLQYGTGRGNARNTIYF. CDR3 bases: TGTGCCAGCAGCCTTCAGTACGGGACAGGGAGGGGAAACGCACGAAACACCATATATTTT.

The chain employs TRBV5-1 and TRBJ1-1, with 7 positions matching TRBD1. The CDR3 runs to 16 residues. CDR1 and CDR2 from the germline V gene are SGHRS and YFSETQ. V dropped 4 bases and J dropped 1; count of bases not matched to a gene: 10. CDR3 residues: CASSPAPTGANTEAFF. The DNA for the CDR3 is TGCGCCAGCAGCCCTGCCCCTACAGGGGCGAACACTGAAGCTTTCTTT.